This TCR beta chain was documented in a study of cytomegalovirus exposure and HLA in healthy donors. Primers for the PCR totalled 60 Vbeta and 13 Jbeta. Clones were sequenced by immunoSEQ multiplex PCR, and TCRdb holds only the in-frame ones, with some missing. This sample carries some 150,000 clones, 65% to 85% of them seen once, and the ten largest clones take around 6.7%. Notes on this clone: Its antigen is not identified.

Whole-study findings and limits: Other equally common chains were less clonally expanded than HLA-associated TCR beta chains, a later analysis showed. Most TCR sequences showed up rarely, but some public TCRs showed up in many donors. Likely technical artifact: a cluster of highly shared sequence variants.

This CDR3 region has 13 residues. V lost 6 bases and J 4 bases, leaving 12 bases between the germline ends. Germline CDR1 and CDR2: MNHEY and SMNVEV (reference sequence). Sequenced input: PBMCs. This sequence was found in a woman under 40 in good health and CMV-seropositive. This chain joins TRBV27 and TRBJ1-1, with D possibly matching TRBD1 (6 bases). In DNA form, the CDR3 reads TGTGCCAGCAGACCACAGGGAGCCACTGAAGCTTTCTTT. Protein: CASRPQGATEAFF.